The entry below gives a single TCR beta chain sequence along with its context. In the source study's methods: Reference gene primer amplification gave estimated nucleated cell counts. Using immunoSEQ multiplex PCR, the repertoire was profiled, and TCRdb retains in-frame clones only, with some absent. Clone size and V and J calls were adopted from that table, with D and trimming inferred from the DNA. The table records 250,000 or so clones, roughly 89% of them present only once. Seattle's cohort entered during active infection and was followed longitudinally. The data stem from a study of blood T cell repertoires in COVID-19. In the study overall: PBMCs, B-cell-depleted T cells, or T cells provided the cDNA or gDNA that made up the material.

Trimming shortened V by 5 bases and J by 6 bases, and 22 bases separated the two germline ends. CDR3 length: 16 amino acids. In germline, CDR1 is MDHEN, CDR2 SYDVKM. The chain uses TRBV28 and TRBJ1-1; tentatively, D is TRBD1 (6 bases). The sequencing input was peripheral blood. The clonotype originates from a woman aged 60-75 years with COVID-19, enrolled during active disease. The CDR3 DNA sequence: TGTGCCAGCAGTCTGCAGGGGCCCCGGTTGAGGGCTGAAGCTTTCTTT. It is translated as CASSLQGPRLRAEAFF.